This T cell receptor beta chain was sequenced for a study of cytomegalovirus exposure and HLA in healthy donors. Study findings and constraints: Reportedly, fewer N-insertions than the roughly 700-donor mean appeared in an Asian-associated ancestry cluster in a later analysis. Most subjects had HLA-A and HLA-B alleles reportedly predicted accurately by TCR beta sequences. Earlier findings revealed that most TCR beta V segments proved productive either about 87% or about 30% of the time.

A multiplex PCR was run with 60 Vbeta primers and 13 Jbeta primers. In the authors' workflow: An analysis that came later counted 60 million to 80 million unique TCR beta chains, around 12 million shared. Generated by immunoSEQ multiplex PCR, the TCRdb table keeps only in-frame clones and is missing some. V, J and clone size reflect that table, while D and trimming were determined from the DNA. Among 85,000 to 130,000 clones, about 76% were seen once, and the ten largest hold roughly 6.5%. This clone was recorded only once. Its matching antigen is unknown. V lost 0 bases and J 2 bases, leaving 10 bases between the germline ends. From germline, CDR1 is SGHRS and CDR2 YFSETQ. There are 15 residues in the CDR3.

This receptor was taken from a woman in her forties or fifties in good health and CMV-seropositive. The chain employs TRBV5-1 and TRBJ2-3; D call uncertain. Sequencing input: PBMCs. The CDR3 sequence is CASSLAVLSTDTQYF. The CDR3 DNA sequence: TGCGCCAGCAGCTTGGCCGTTTTGTCCACAGATACGCAGTATTTT.